The rows below give T cell receptor beta chains drawn from one sample of a study of blood T cell repertoires in COVID-19. The repertoire was sequenced with immunoSEQ multiplex PCR; TCRdb's copy has only in-frame clones and lacks some. The profile shows approximately 220,000 clones, 83% of them singletons. Sample: PBMCs or T cells enriched from blood (not recorded which). These receptors were obtained from a woman aged 50 to 60 who had been exposed to COVID-19. Both conserved end residues are part of each CDR3. A D gene is named only where the DNA matches it firmly. Clone size is shown for a subset of rows, as once, few, many or a class of expanded clone.

J gene,clone size,CDR3 length,V gene,D gene,CDR3 protein,CDR3 DNA
TRBJ2-7,few,13,TRBV19,-,CASSITTGYEQYF,TGTGCCAGTAGTATTACCACAGGCTACGAGCAGTACTTC
TRBJ2-1,-,14,TRBV7-9,TRBD2,CASSFTGGSNEQFF,TGTGCCAGCAGCTTTACGGGGGGGTCGAATGAGCAGTTCTTC
TRBJ2-7,-,14,TRBV10-1,-,CASSELPTSGEQYF,TGCGCCAGCAGTGAGCTGCCTACCTCCGGCGAGCAGTACTTC
TRBJ2-1,-,13,TRBV6-2/TRBV6-3,TRBD2,CASSYSSGGYQFF,TGTGCCAGCAGTTACTCTAGCGGGGGGTACCAGTTCTTC
TRBJ2-5,-,16,TRBV5-4,-,CASSGGGGLDQETQYF,TGTGCCAGCAGCGGAGGGGGGGGATTGGACCAAGAGACCCAGTACTTC
TRBJ2-3,-,16,TRBV7-6,TRBD1,CASSSNRDRESDTQYF,TGTGCCAGCAGCTCTAACAGGGACAGGGAATCAGATACGCAGTATTTT
TRBJ1-2,-,15,TRBV25-1,TRBD1,CASSESGRGLLGYTF,TGTGCCAGCAGTGAATCGGGCAGGGGGCTTCTTGGCTACACCTTC
TRBJ1-5,-,14,TRBV7-8,TRBD1,CASGGPGGNQPQHF,TGTGCCAGCGGGGGTCCAGGGGGAAATCAGCCCCAGCATTTT
TRBJ1-2,-,14,TRBV29-1,TRBD1,CSVPDRVGNYGYTF,TGCAGCGTGCCGGACAGGGTGGGAAACTATGGCTACACCTTC
TRBJ2-6,-,17,TRBV5-1,TRBD1,CASAPGTGLSGANVLTF,TGCGCCAGCGCTCCCGGGACAGGGCTCTCTGGGGCCAACGTCCTGACTTTC
TRBJ1-2,-,13,TRBV2,-,CASNPGGNYGYTF,TGTGCCAGCAACCCCGGGGGAAACTATGGCTACACCTTC
TRBJ1-4,-,14,TRBV7-6,-,CASSIERGEEKLFF,TGTGCCAGCAGCATTGAACGGGGAGAGGAAAAACTGTTTTTT
TRBJ2-7,-,13,TRBV5-1,-,CASSSGLFYEQYF,TGCGCCAGCAGCTCAGGTCTCTTCTACGAGCAGTACTTC
TRBJ1-5,-,13,TRBV6-5,-,CASSLSGFQPQHF,TGTGCCAGCAGTTTATCGGGGTTTCAGCCCCAGCATTTT
TRBJ1-1,-,18,TRBV6-1,-,CASSEALGQRFLNTEAFF,TGTGCCAGCAGTGAAGCGCTTGGACAGAGATTTCTGAACACTGAAGCTTTCTTT
TRBJ1-5,-,13,TRBV28,-,CATQVGGNQPQHF,TGTGCCACCCAAGTAGGGGGCAATCAGCCCCAGCATTTT
TRBJ2-3,-,14,TRBV6-5,-,CASSYSASADTQYF,TGTGCCAGCAGTTACTCGGCTAGCGCAGATACGCAGTATTTT
TRBJ1-6,-,14,TRBV5-1,-,CASSLAGVGSPLHF,TGCGCCAGCAGCTTGGCAGGGGTCGGGTCACCCCTCCACTTT
TRBJ2-6,-,18,TRBV18,TRBD1,CASSPELTTGAGANVLTF,TGTGCCAGCTCCCCCGAACTTACGACAGGGGCTGGGGCCAACGTCCTGACTTTC
TRBJ1-1,-,15,TRBV7-9,-,CASSLALLTAGEAFF,TGTGCCAGCAGCTTAGCTCTTCTCACTGCGGGTGAAGCTTTCTTT